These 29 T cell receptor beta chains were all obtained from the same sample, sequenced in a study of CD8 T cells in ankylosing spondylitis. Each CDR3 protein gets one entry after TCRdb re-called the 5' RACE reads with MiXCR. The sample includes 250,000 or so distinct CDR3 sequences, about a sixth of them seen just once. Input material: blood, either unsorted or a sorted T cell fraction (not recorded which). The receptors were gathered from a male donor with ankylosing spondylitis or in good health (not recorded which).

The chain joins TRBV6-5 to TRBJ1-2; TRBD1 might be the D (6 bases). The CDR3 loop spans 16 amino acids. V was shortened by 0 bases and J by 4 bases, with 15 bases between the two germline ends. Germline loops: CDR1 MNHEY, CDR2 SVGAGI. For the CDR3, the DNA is TGTGCCAGCAGTTACTCCTCAGGAGGGGGATCCTATGGCTACACCTTC. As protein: CASSYSSGGGSYGYTF.

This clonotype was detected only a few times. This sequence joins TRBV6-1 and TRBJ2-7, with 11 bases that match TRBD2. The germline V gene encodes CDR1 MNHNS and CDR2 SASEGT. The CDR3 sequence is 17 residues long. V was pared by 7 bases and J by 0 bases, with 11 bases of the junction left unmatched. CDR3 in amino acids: CASTLSVLAGGSYEQYF. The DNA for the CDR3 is TGTGCCAGCACCCTAAGCGTCCTAGCGGGAGGCTCCTACGAGCAGTACTTC.

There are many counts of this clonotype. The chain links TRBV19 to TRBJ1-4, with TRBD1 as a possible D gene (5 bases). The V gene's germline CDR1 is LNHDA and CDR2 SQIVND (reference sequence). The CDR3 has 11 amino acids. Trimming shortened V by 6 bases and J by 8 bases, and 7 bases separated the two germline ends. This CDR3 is CASSGGEKLFF. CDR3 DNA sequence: TGTGCCAGTAGCGGGGGGGAAAAACTGTTTTTT. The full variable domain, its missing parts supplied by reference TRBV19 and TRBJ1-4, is DGGITQSPKYLFRKEGQNVTLSCEQNLNHDAMYWYRQDPGQGLRLIYYSQIVNDFQKGDIAEGYSVSREKKESFPLTVTSAQKNPTAFYLCASSGGEKLFFGSGTQLSVL.

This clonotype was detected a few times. CDR3 nucleotide sequence: TGTGCCAGCAGCCCAGGGACACAAGAGACCCAGTACTTC. It is translated as CASSPGTQETQYF. This rearrangement joins TRBV7-9 to TRBJ2-5; tentative D call: TRBD1 (6 bases). CDR3 length: 13 amino acids. With 5 bases removed from V and 2 bases from J, the gap between germline ends came to 9 bases. Per germline, CDR1 SEHNR and CDR2 FQNEAQ (reference sequence). The complete variable domain, with remaining parts taken from reference TRBV7-9 and TRBJ2-5, reads DTGVSQNPRHKITKRGQNVTFRCDPISEHNRLYWYRQTLGQGPEFLTYFQNEAQLEKSRLLSDRFSAERPKGSFSTLEIQRTEQGDSAMYLCASSPGTQETQYFGPGTRLLVL.

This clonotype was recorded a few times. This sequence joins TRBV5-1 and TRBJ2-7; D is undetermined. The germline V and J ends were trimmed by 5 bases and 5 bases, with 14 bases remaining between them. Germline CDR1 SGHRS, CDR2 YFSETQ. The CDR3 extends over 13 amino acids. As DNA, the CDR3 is TGCGCCAGCAGTGAGCTCGGTGTCGACGAGCAGTACTTC. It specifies CASSELGVDEQYF.

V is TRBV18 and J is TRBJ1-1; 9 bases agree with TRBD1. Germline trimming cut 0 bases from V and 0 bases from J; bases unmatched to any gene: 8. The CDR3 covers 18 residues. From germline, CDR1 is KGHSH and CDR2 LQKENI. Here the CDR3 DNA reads TGTGCCAGCTCACCACCCTGGGACAGGGATGATATGAACACTGAAGCTTTCTTT. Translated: CASSPPWDRDDMNTEAFF.

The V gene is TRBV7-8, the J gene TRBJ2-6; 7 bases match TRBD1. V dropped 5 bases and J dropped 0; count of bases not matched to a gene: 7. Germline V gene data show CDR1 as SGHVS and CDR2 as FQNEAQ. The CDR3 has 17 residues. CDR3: CASSPGQLSSGANVLTF. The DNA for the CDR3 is TGTGCCAGCAGCCCGGGACAGCTAAGCTCTGGGGCCAACGTCCTGACTTTC.

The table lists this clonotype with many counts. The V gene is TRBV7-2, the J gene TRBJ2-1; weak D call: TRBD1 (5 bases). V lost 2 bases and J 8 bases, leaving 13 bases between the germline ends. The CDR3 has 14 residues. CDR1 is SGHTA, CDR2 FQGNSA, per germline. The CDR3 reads CASSLTRQPDEQFF. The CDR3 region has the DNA TGTGCCAGCAGCTTAACGCGACAGCCGGATGAGCAGTTCTTC.

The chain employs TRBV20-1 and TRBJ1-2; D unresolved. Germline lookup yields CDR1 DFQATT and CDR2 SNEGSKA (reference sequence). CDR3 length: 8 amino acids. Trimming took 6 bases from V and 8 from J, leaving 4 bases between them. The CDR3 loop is CSARGYTF. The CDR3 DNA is TGCAGTGCCCGAGGCTACACCTTC.

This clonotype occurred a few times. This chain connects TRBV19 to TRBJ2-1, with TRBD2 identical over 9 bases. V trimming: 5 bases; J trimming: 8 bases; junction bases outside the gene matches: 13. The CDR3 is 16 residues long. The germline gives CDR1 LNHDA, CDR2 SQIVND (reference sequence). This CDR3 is CASSVRAGGSADEQFF. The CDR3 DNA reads TGTGCCAGTAGTGTCCGGGCGGGAGGGTCCGCGGATGAGCAGTTCTTC. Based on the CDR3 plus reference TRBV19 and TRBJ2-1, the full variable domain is DGGITQSPKYLFRKEGQNVTLSCEQNLNHDAMYWYRQDPGQGLRLIYYSQIVNDFQKGDIAEGYSVSREKKESFPLTVTSAQKNPTAFYLCASSVRAGGSADEQFFGPGTRLTVL.

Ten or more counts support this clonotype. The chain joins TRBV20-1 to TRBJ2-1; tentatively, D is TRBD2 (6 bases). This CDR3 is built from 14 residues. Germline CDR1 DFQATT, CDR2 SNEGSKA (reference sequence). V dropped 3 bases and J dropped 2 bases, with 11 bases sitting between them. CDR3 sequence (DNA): TGCAGTGCTAGGCGGGACCTTACCTACAATGAGCAGTTCTTC. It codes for CSARRDLTYNEQFF.

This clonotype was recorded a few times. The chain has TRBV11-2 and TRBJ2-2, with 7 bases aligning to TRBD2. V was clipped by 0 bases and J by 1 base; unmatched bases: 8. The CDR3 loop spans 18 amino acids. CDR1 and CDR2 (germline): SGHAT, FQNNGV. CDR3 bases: TGTGCCAGCAGCTTAGATGTTGAGACTAGCTTGAACACCGGGGAGCTGTTTTTT. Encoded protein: CASSLDVETSLNTGELFF.

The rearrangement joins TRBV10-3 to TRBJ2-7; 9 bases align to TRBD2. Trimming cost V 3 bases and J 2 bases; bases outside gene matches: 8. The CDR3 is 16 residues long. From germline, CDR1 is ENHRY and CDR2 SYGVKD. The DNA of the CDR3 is TGTGCCATCAGTGATCCATGGCGGGAGGGAGCCTACGAGCAGTACTTC. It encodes CAISDPWREGAYEQYF.

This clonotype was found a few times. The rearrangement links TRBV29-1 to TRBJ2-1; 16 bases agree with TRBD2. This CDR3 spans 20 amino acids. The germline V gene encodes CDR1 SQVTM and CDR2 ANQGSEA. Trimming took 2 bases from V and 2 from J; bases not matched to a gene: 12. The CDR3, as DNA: TGCAGCGTTGAAAGTCCTATGGGACTAGCGGGAGGGCACACCTACAATGAGCAGTTCTTC. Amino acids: CSVESPMGLAGGHTYNEQFF.

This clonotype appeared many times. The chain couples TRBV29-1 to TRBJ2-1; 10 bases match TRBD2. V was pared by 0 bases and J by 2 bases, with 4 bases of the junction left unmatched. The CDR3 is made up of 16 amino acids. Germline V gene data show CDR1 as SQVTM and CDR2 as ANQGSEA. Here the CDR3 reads CSVEDASGSPYNEQFF. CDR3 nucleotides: TGCAGCGTTGAAGATGCTAGCGGGAGCCCCTACAATGAGCAGTTCTTC.

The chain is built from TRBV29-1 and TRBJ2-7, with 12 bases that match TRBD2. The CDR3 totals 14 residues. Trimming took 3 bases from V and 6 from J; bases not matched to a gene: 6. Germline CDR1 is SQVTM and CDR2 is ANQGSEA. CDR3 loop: CSVEASGRASEQYF. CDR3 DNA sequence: TGCAGCGTTGAGGCTAGCGGGAGGGCCAGCGAGCAGTACTTC.

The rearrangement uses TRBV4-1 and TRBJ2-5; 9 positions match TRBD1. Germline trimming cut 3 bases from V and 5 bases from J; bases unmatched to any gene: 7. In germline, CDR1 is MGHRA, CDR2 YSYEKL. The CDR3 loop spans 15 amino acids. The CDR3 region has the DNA TGCGCCAGCAGCCATCCGGACAGGGGTTTGGAGACCCAGTACTTC. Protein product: CASSHPDRGLETQYF.

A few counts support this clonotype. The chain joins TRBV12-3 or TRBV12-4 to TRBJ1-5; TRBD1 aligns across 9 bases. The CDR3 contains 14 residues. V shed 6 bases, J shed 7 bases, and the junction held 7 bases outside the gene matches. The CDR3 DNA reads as TGTGCCAGCAGCCAGGGACAGGGATCGCAGCCCCAGCATTTT. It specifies CASSQGQGSQPQHF.

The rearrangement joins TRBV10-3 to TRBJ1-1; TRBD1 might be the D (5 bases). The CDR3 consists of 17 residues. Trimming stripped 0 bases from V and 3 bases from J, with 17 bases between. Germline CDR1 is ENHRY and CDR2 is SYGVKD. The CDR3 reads CAISESIAGALDTEAFF. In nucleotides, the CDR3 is TGTGCCATCAGTGAGTCGATTGCCGGGGCTCTGGACACTGAAGCTTTCTTT.

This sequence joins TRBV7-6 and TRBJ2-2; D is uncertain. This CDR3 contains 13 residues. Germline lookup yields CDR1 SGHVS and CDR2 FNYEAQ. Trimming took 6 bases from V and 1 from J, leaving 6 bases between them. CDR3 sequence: CASSWENTGELFF. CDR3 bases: TGTGCCAGCAGTTGGGAGAACACCGGGGAGCTGTTTTTT.

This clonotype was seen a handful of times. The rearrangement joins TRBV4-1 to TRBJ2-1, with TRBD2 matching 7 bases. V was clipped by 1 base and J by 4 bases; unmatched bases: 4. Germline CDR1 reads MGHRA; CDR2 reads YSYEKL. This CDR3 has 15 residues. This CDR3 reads CASSQGGTTYNEQFF. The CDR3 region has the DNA TGCGCCAGCAGCCAAGGTGGGACTACATACAATGAGCAGTTCTTC.

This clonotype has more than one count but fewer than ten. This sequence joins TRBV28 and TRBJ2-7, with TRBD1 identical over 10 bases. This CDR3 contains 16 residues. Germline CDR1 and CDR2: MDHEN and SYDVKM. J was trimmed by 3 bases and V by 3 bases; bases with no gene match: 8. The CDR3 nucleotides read TGTGCCAGCAGTTTCTACGGGACAGGGGAATACTACGAGCAGTACTTC. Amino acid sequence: CASSFYGTGEYYEQYF. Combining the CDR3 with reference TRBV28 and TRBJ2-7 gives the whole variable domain DVKVTQSSRYLVKRTGEKVFLECVQDMDHENMFWYRQDPGLGLRLIYFSYDVKMKEKGDIPEGYSVSREKKERFSLILESASTNQTSMYLCASSFYGTGEYYEQYFGPGTRLTVT.

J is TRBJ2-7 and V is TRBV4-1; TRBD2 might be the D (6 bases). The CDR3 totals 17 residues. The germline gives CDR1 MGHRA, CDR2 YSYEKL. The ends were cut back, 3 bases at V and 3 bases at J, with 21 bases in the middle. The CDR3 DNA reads TGCGCCAGCAGCCAGGGACTTATGACGGGAGTCCTCTACGAGCAGTACTTC. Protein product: CASSQGLMTGVLYEQYF.

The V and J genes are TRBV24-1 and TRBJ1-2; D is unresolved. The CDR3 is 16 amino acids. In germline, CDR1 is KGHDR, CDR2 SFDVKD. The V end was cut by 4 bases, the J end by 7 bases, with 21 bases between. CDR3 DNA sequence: TGTGCCACCAGTGACTCTTACTTACACGGGATATTTGGCTACACCTTC. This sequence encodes CATSDSYLHGIFGYTF.

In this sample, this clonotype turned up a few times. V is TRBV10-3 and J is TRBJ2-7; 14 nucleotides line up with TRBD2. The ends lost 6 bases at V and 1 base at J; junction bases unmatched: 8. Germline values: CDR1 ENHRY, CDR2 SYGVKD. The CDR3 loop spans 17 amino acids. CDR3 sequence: CAIRTGTSGSGSYEQYF. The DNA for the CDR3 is TGTGCCATCAGAACCGGGACTAGCGGGAGTGGGTCCTACGAGCAGTACTTC.

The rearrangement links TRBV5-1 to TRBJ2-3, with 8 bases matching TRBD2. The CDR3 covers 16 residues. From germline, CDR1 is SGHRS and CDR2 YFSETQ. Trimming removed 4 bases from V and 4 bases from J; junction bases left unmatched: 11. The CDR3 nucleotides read TGCGCCAGCAGCGAGGAAGGTCGACTAGCGTCAGATACGCAGTATTTT. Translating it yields CASSEEGRLASDTQYF.

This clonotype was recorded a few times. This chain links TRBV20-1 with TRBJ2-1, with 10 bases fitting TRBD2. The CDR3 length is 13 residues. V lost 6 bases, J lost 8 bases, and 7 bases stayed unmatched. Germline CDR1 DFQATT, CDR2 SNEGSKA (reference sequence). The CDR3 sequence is CSAAPSGSHEQFF. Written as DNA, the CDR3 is TGCAGTGCAGCGCCTAGCGGGAGCCATGAGCAGTTCTTC.

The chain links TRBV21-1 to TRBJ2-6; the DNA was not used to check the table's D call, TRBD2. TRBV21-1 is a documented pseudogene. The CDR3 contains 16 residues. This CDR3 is CASSKGGLSGANVLTF. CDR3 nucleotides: TGTGCCAGCAGCAAGGGAGGACTTTCGGGGGCCAACGTCCTGACTTTC.

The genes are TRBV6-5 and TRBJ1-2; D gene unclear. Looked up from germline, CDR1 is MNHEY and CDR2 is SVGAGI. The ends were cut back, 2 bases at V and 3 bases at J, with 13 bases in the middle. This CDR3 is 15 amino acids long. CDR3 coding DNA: TGTGCCAGCAGTTACCTCGCAGACGGAGACTATGGCTACACCTTC. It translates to CASSYLADGDYGYTF.